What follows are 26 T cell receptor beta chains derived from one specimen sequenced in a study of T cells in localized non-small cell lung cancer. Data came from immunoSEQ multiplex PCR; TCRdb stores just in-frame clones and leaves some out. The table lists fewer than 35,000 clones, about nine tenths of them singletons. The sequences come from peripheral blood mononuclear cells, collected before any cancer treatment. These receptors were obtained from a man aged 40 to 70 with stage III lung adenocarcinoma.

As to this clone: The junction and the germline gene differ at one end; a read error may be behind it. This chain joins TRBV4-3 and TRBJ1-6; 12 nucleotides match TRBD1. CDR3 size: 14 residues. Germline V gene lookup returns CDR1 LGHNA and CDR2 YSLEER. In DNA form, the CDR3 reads TGCGCCAGCAGCCAACAAGTTGGGGGACAGGGGGCATTCTTT. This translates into CASSQQVGGQGAFF.

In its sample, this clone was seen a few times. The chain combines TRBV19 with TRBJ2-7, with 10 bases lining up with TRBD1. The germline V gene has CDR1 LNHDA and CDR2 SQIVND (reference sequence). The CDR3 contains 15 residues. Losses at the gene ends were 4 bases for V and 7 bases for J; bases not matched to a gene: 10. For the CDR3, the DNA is TGTGCCAGTAGTACCTCCGACAGGGGGCCTGGGGAGCAGTACTTC. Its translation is CASSTSDRGPGEQYF.

In nucleotides, the CDR3 is TGTGCCAGCAGGGACTGGGCCGATAATTCACCCCTCCACTTT. Its protein product is CASRDWADNSPLHF. V and J are TRBV6-6 and TRBJ1-6, with D uncertain. V was cut by 6 bases and J by 5 bases, with 11 bases left in between. CDR3 length: 14 amino acids. CDR1 is MNHNY and CDR2 is SVGAGI in the germline V gene (reference sequence).

The CDR3, as DNA: TGTGCCAGTAGTATAGATAATCGCAGGACAGTCAGCTATGGCTACACCTTC. It translates to CASSIDNRRTVSYGYTF. This chain connects TRBV19 to TRBJ1-2; a possible D gene is TRBD1 (6 bases). Germline V CDR1 and CDR2: LNHDA, SQIVND (reference sequence). Trimming cost V 0 bases and J 4 bases, with 18 bases left between them. This CDR3 region has 17 residues.

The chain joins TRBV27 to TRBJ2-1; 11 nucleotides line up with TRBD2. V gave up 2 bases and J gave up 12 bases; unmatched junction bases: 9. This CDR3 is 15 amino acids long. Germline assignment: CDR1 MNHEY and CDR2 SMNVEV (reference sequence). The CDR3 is CASSLLAGGLGVQFF. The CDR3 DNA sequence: TGTGCCAGCAGTTTACTAGCGGGGGGACTGGGGGTGCAGTTCTTC.

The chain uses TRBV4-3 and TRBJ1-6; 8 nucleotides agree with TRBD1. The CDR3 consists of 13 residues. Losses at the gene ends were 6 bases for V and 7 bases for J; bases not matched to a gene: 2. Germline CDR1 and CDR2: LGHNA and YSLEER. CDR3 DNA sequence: TGCGCCAGCAGTACAGGGGGAAATTCACCCCTCCACTTT. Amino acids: CASSTGGNSPLHF.

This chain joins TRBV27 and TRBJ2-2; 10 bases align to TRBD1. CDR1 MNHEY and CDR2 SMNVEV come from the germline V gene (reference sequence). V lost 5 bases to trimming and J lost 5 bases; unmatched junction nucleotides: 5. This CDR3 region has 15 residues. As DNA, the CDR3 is TGTGCCAGCAGTCGGACAGGGGGTCGAACCGGGGAGCTGTTTTTT. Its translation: CASSRTGGRTGELFF.

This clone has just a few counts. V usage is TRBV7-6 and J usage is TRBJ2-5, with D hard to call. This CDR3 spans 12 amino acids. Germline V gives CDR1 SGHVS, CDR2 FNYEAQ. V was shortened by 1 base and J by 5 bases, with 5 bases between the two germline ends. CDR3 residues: CASSLVRETQYF. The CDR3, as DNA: TGTGCCAGCAGCTTAGTTCGGGAGACCCAGTACTTC.

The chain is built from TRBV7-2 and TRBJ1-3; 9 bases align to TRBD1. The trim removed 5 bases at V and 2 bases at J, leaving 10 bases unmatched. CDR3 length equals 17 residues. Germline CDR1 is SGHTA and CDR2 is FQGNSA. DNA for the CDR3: TGTGCCAGCAGCGCCACAGGGGGCTTGACTCCTGGAAACACCATATATTTT. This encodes CASSATGGLTPGNTIYF. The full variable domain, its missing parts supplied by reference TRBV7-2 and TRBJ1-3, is GAGVSQSPSNKVTEKGKDVELRCDPISGHTALYWYRQSLGQGLEFLIYFQGNSAPDKSGLPSDRFSAERTGGSVSTLTIQRTQQEDSAVYLCASSATGGLTPGNTIYFGEGSWLTVV.

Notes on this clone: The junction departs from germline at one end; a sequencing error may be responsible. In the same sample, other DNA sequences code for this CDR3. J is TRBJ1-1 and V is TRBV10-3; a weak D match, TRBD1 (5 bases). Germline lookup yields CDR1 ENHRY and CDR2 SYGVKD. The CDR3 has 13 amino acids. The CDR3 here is CAISVQVNTEAFF. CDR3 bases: TGTGCCATCAGTGTACAGGTGAACACTGAGGCTTTCTTT.

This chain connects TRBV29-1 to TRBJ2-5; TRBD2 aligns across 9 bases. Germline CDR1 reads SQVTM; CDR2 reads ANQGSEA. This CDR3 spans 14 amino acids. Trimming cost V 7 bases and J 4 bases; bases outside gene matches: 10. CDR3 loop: CSAGGGGLRETQYF. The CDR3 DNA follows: TGCAGCGCTGGCGGGGGGGGATTAAGAGAGACCCAGTACTTC.

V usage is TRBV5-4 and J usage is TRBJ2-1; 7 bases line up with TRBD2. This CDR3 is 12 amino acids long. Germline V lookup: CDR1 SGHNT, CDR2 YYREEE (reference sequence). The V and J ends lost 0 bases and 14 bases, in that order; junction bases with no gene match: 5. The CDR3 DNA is TGTGCCAGCAGCTTGGTTGTGGGAGGGAAGTTCTTC. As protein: CASSLVVGGKFF.

The CDR3 bases are TGTGCCAGCAGCAAGACCGGGACAGGGTACATGTTATGCAATCAGCCCCAGCATTTT. Translation gives CASSKTGTGYMLCNQPQHF. This chain links TRBV21-1 with TRBJ1-5; the DNA was not compared with TRBD1, the D call given in the table. TRBV21-1 is listed as a pseudogene. The CDR3 runs to 19 residues.

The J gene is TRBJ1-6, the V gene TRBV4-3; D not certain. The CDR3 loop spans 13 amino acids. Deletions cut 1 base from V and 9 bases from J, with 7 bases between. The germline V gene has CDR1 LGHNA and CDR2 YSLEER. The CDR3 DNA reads TGCGCCAGCAGCCAAGTTTTGAGTTCACCCCTCCACTTT. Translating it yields CASSQVLSSPLHF.

The CDR3 bases are TGCAGCGCAGCCGGGGACTCCATGAATACGCAGTATTTT. This codes for CSAAGDSMNTQYF. This chain connects TRBV29-1 to TRBJ2-3, with D perhaps matching TRBD2 (6 bases). The CDR3 is 13 amino acids. Germline values: CDR1 SQVTM, CDR2 ANQGSEA. Trimming stripped 7 bases from V and 7 bases from J, with 18 bases between.

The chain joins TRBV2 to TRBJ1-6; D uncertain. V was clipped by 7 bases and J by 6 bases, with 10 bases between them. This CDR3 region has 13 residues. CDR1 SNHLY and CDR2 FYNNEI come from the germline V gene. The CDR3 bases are TGTGCCAGCAAAGAGGCACTTAATTCACCCCTCCACTTT. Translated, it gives CASKEALNSPLHF.

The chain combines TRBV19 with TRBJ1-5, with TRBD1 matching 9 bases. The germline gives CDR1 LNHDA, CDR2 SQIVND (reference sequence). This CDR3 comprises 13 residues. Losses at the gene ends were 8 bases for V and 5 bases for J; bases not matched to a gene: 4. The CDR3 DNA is TGTGCCAGTGCCCGACAGGGGGATCAGCCCCAGCATTTT. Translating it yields CASARQGDQPQHF. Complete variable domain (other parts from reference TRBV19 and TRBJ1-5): DGGITQSPKYLFRKEGQNVTLSCEQNLNHDAMYWYRQDPGQGLRLIYYSQIVNDFQKGDIAEGYSVSREKKESFPLTVTSAQKNPTAFYLCASARQGDQPQHFGDGTRLSIL.

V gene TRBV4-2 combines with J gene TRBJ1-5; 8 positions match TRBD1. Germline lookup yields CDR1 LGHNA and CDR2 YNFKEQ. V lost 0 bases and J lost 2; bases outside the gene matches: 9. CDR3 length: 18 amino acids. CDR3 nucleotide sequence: TGTGCCAGCAGCCAAGATACGGCAGGGGGCTCTGGCAATCAGCCCCAGCATTTT. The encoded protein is CASSQDTAGGSGNQPQHF.

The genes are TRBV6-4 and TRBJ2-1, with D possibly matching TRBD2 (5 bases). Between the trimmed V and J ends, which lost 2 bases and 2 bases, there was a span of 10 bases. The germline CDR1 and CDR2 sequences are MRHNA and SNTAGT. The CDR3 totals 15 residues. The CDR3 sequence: CASSDNSGPYNEQFF. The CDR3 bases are TGTGCCAGCAGTGACAACAGCGGTCCCTACAATGAGCAGTTCTTC.

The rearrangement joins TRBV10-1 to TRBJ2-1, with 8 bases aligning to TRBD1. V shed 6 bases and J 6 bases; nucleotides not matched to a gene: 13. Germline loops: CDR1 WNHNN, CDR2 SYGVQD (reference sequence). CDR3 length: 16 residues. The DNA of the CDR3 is TGCGCCAGCAGAGAAGCAGGGGGCGTGCGTATCAATGAGCAGTTCTTC. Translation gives CASREAGGVRINEQFF.

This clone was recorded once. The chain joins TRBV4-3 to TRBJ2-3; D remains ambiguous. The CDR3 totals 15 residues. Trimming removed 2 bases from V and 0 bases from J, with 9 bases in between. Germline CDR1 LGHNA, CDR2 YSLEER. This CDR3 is CASSQFFESTDTQYF. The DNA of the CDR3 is TGCGCCAGCAGCCAATTTTTCGAAAGCACAGATACGCAGTATTTT.

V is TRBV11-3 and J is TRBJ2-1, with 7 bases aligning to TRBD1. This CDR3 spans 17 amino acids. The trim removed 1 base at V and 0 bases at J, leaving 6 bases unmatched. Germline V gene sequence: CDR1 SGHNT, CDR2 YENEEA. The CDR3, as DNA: TGTGCCAGCAGCTTAGGACAGGGTAGGAGCTCCTACAATGAGCAGTTCTTC. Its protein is CASSLGQGRSSYNEQFF.

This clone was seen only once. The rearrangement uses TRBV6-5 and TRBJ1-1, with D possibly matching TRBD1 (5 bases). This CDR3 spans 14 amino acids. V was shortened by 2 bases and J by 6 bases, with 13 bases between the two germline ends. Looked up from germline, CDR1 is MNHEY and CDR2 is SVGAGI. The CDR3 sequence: CASSYGRGPAEAFF. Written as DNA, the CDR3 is TGTGCCAGCAGTTACGGGAGGGGACCCGCTGAAGCTTTCTTT.

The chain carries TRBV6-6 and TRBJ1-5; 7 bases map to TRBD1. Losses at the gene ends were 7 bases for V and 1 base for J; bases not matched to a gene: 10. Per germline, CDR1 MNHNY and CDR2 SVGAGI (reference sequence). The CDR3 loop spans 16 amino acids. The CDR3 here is CASIRGQGESNQPQHF. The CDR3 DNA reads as TGTGCCAGCATCCGCGGGCAGGGGGAGAGCAATCAGCCCCAGCATTTT.

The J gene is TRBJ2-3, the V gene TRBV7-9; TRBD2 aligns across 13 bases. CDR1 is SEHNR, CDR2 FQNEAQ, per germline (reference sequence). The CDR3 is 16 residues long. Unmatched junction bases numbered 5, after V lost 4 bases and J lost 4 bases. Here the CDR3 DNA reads TGTGCCAGCAGCTCCCGGACTAGCGGGGGATCAGATACGCAGTATTTT. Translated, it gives CASSSRTSGGSDTQYF.

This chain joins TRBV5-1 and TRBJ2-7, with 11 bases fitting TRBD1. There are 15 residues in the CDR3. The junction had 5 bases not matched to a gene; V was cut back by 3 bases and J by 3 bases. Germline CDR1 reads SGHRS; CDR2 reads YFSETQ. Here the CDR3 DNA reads TGCGCCAGCAGCTCCGGGACAGGGGGAGACTACGAGCAGTACTTC. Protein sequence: CASSSGTGGDYEQYF.